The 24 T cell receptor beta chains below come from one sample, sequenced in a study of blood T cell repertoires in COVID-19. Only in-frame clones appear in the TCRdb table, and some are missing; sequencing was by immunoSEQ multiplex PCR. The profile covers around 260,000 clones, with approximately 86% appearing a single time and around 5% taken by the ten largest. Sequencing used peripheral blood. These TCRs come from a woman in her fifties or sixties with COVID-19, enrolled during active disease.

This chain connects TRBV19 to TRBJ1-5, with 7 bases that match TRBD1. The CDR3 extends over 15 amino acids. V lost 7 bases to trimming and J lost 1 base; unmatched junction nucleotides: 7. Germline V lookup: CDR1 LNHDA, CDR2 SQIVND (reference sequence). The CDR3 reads CASTLGQPSNQPQHF. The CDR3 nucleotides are TGTGCCAGTACCTTGGGACAGCCAAGCAATCAGCCCCAGCATTTT.

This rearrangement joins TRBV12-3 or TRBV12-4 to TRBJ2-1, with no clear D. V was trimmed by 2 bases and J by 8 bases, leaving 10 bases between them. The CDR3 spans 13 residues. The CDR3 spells CASSLSTEDEQFF. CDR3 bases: TGTGCCAGCAGTTTATCAACCGAGGATGAGCAGTTCTTC.

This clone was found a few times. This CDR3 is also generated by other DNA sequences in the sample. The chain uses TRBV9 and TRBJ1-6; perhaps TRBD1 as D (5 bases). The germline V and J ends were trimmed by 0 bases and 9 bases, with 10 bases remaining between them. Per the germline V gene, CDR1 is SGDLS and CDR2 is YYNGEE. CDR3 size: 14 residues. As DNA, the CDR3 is TGTGCCAGCAGCGTAGCAGGGCAGGGTTCACCCCTCCACTTT. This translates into CASSVAGQGSPLHF.

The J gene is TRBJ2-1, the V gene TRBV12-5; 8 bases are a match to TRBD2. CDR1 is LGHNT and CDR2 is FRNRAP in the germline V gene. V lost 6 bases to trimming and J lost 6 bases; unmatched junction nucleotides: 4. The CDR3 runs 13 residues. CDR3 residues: CASGLAGSNEQFF. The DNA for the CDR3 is TGTGCTAGTGGCTTAGCGGGAAGCAATGAGCAGTTCTTC.

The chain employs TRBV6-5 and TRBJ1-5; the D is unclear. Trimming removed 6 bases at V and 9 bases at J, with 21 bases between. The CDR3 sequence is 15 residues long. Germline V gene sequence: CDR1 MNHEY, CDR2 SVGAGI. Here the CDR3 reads CASSPRGEVARPQHF. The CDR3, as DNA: TGTGCCAGCAGCCCACGGGGAGAGGTAGCAAGGCCCCAGCATTTT.

The CDR3 loop is CASSLTGGGTEAFF. Written as DNA, the CDR3 is TGTGCCAGCAGCCTGACAGGGGGCGGAACTGAAGCTTTCTTT. J is TRBJ1-1 and V is TRBV6-5; TRBD1 matches 10 bases. Per germline, CDR1 MNHEY and CDR2 SVGAGI. V shed 6 bases, J shed 5 bases, and the junction held 6 bases outside the gene matches. This CDR3 is built from 14 residues.

CDR3 loop: CASSRDRYEQYF. The CDR3 nucleotides read TGCGCCAGCAGTCGAGATCGCTACGAGCAGTACTTC. The V and J genes are TRBV10-2 and TRBJ2-7, with D unclear. The CDR3 has 12 residues. Germline V CDR1 and CDR2: WSHSY, SAAADI. Trimming cost V 5 bases and J 3 bases, with 8 bases left between them.

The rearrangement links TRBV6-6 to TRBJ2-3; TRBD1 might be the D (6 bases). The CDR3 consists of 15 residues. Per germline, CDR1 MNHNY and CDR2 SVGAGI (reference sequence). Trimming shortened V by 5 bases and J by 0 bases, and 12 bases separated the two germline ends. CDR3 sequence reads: CASSPGVFSTDTQYF. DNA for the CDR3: TGTGCCAGCAGTCCAGGGGTCTTCAGCACAGATACGCAGTATTTT.

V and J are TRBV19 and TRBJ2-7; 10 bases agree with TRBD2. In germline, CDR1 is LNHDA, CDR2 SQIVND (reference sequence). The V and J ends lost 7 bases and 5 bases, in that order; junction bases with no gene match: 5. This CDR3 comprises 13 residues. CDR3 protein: CASNSGRRDEQYF. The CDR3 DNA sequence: TGTGCCAGTAATAGCGGGAGGAGGGACGAGCAGTACTTC.

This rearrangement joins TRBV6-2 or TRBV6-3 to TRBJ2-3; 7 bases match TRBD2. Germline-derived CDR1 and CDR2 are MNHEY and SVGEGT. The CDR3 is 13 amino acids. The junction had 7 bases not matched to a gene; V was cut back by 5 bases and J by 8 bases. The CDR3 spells CASSPGASGTQYF. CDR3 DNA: TGTGCCAGCAGTCCCGGGGCTAGCGGTACGCAGTATTTT.

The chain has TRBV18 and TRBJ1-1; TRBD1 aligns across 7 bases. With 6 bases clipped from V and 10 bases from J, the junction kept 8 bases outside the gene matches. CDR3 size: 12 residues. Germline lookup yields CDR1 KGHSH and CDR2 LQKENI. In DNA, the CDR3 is TGTGCCAGCTCGGGGACAGTTCTCGGAGCTTTCTTT. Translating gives CASSGTVLGAFF.

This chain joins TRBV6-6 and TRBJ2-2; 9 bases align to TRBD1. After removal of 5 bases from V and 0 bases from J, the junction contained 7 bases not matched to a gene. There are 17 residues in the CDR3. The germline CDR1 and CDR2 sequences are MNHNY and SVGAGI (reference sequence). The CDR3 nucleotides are TGTGCCAGCAGTCAGTGGACAGGGGAGACGAACACCGGGGAGCTGTTTTTT. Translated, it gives CASSQWTGETNTGELFF.

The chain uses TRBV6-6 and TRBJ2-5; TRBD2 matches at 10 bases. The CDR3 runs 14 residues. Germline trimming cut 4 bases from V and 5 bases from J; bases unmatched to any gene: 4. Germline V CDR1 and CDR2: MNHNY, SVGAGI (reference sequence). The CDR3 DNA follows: TGTGCCAGCAGTTCCAGCGGGAGGGGGGAGACCCAGTACTTC. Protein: CASSSSGRGETQYF.

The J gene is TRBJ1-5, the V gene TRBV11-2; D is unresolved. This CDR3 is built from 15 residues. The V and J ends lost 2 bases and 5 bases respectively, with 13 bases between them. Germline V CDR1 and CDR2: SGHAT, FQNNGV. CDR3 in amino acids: CASSLNPGVDQPQHF. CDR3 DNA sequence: TGTGCCAGCAGCTTAAACCCAGGTGTCGATCAGCCCCAGCATTTT.

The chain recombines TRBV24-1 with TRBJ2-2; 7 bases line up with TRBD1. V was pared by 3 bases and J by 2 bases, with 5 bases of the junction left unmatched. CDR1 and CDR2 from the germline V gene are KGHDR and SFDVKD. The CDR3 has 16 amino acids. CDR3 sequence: CATSDPGTANTGELFF. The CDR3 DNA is TGTGCCACCAGTGATCCCGGGACAGCCAACACCGGGGAGCTGTTTTTT.

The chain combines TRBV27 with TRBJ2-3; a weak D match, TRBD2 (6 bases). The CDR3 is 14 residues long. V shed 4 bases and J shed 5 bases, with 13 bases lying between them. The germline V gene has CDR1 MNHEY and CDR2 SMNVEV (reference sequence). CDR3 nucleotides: TGTGCCAGCAGTTGGGAACTAGCAAGAGATACGCAGTATTTT. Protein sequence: CASSWELARDTQYF.

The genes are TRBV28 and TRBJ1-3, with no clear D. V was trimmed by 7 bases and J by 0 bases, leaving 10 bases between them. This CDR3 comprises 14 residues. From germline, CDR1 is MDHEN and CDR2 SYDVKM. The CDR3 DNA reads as TGTGCCAGCACCAGTGGAGGCTCTGGAAACACCATATATTTT. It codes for CASTSGGSGNTIYF.

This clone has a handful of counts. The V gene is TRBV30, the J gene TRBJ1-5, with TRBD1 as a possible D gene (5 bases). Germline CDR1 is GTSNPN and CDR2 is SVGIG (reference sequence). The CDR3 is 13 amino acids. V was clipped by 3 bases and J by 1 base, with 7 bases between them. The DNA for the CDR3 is TGTGCCTGGAGGACAGCGAGCAATCAGCCCCAGCATTTT. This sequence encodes CAWRTASNQPQHF.

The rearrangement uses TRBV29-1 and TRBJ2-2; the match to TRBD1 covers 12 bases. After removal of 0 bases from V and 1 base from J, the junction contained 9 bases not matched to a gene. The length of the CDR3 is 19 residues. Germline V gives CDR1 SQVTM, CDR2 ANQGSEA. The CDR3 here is CSVEDLGTGGARNTGELFF. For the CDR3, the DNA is TGCAGCGTTGAAGATTTAGGGACAGGGGGCGCAAGGAACACCGGGGAGCTGTTTTTT.

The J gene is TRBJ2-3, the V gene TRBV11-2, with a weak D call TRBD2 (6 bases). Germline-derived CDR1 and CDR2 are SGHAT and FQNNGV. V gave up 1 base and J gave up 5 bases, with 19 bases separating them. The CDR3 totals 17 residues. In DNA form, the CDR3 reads TGTGCCAGCAGCTTAGGCCCAGTAGCGGCCGGTGGAGATACGCAGTATTTT. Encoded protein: CASSLGPVAAGGDTQYF.

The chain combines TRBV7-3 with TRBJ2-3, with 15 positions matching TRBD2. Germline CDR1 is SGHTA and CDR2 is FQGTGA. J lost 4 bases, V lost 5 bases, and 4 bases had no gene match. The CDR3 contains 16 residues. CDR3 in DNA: TGTGCCAGCAGCGACGGACTAGCGGGAGGGCCAGATACGCAGTATTTT. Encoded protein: CASSDGLAGGPDTQYF.

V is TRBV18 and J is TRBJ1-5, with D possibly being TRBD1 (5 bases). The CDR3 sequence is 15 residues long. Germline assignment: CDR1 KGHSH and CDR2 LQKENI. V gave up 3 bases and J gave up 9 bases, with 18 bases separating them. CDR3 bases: TGTGCCAGCTCACCTCTGGGACTTGACCAAGGGCCCCAGCATTTT. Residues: CASSPLGLDQGPQHF.

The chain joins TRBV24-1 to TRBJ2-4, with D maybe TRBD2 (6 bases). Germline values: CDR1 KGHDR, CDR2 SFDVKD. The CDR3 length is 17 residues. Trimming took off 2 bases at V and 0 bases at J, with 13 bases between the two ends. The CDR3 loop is CATSDWGTDIAKNIQYF. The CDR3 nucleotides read TGTGCCACCAGTGATTGGGGGACTGATATAGCCAAAAACATTCAGTACTTC.

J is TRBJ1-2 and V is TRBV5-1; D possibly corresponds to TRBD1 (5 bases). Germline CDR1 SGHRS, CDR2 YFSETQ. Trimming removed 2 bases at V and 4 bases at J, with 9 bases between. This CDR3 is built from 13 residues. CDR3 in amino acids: CASSLVDTYGYTF. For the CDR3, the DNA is TGCGCCAGCAGCTTAGTGGACACCTATGGCTACACCTTC.